This TCR beta chain was recovered during a study of vaccination and CD4 T cells after COVID-19. The study sequenced cultured CD4+ T cell DNA using the Oncomine TCR Beta short-read assay. TCRdb passed the PCR reads through MiXCR, listing each CDR3 protein once. The data contain more than 13,000 distinct CDR3 sequences, less than 65% of them singletons. This clonotype occurred a few times. Its target is unknown. Germline V lookup: CDR1 SEHNR, CDR2 FQNEAQ (reference sequence). The V end lost 2 bases, the J end lost 1 base, and 11 bases lay between the germline ends. The CDR3 contains 15 residues. Described treatment: approximately nine-day PBMC culture with coronavirus spike peptide pools or control peptides (ViraFEST assay).

The TCR was taken from a human donor who had recovered from COVID-19. This sample comprised CD4+ T cells from blood, cultured in vitro, obtained before SARS-CoV-2 vaccination. The rearrangement joins TRBV7-9 to TRBJ2-5, with D tentatively TRBD2 (5 bases). CDR3 coding DNA: TGTGCCAGCAGCTTACCCCTAGCTTTCCAAGAGACCCAGTACTTC. It encodes CASSLPLAFQETQYF.